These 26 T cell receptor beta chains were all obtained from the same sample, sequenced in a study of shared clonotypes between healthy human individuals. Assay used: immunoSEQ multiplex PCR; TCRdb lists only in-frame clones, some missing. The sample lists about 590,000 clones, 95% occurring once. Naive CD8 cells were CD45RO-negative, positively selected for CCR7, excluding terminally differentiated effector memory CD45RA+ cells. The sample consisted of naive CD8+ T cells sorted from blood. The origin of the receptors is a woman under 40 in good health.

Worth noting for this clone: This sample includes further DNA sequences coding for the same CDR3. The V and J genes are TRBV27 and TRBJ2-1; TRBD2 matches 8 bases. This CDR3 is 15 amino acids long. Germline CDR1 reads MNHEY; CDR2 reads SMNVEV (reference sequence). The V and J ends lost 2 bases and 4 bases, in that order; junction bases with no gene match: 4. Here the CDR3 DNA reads TGTGCCAGCAGTTTAGTTGCGGGAGGATACAATGAGCAGTTCTTC. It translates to CASSLVAGGYNEQFF.

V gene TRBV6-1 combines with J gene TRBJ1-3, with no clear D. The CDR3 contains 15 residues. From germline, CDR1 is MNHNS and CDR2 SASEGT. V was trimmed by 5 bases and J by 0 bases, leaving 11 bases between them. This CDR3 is CASSFQRGSGNTIYF. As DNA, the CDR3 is TGTGCCAGCAGTTTCCAGAGAGGCTCTGGAAACACCATATATTTT.

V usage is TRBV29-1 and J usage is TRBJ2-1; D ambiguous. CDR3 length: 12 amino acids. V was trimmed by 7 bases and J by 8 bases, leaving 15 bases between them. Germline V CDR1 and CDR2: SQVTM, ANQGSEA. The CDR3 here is CSAEPQSDEQFF. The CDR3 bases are TGCAGCGCCGAACCACAGAGCGATGAGCAGTTCTTC.

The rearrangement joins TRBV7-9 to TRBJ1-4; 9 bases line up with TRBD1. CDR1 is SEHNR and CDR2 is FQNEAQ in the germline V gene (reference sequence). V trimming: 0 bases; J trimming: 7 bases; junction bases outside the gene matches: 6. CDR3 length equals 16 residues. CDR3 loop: CASSLASGQGLEKLFF. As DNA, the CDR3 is TGTGCCAGCAGCTTAGCCTCGGGACAGGGCCTTGAAAAACTGTTTTTT.

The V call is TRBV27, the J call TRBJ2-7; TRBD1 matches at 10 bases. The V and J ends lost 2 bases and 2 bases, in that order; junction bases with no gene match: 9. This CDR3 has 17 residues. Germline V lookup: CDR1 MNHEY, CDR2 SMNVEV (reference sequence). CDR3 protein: CASSLTPTGGIPYEQYF. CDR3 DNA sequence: TGTGCCAGCAGTTTAACCCCGACAGGGGGCATCCCCTACGAGCAGTACTTC.

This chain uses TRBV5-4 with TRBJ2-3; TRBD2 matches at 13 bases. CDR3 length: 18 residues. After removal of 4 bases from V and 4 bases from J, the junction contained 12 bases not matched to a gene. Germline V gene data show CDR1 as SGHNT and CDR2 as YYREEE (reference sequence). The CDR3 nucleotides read TGTGCCAGCAGCGGTACCGGGACTAGCGGGGTGGGTCCAGATACGCAGTATTTT. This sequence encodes CASSGTGTSGVGPDTQYF.

This chain's CDR3 is CASSEFPYEQYF. DNA of the CDR3: TGTGCCAGCAGTGAATTCCCTTACGAGCAGTACTTC. The chain couples TRBV25-1 to TRBJ2-7; D is unclear. V shed 1 base and J shed 4 bases, with 5 bases lying between them. Germline values: CDR1 MGHDK, CDR2 SYGVNS. The CDR3 extends over 12 amino acids.

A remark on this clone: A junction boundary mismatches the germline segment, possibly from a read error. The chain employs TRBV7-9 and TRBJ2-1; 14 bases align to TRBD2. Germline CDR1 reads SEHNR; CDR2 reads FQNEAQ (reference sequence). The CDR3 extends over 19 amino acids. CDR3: CAGSSRLAGGPLVYNEQFF. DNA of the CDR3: TGTGCCGGCAGCTCAAGACTAGCGGGAGGGCCGTTGGTCTACAATGAGCAGTTCTTC.

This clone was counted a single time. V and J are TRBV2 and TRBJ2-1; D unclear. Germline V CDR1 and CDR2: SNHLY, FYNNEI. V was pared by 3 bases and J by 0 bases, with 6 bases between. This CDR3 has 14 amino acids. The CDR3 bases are TGTGCCAGCAGTGATCACAGCTCCTACAATGAGCAGTTCTTC. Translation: CASSDHSSYNEQFF.

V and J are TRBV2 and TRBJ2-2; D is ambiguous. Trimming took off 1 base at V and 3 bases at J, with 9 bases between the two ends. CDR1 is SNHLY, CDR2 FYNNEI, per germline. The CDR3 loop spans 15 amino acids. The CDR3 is CASSEEVGYTGELFF. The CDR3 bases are TGTGCCAGCAGTGAAGAAGTAGGGTACACCGGGGAGCTGTTTTTT.

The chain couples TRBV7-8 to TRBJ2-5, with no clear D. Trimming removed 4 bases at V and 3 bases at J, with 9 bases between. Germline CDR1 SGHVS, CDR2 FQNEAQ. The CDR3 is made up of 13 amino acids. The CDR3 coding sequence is TGTGCCAGCAGCTCCGAAGTTGAAGAGACCCAGTACTTC. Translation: CASSSEVEETQYF.

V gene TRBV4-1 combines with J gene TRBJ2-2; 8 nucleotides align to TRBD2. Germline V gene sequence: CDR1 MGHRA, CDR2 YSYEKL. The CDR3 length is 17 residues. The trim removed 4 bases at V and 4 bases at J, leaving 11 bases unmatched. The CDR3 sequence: CASSPSTGGAGTGELFF. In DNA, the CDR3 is TGCGCCAGCAGCCCGAGTACGGGGGGGGCCGGCACCGGGGAGCTGTTTTTT.

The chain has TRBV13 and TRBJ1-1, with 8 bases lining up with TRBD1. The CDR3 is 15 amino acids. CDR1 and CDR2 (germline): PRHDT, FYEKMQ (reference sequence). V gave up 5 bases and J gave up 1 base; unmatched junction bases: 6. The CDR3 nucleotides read TGTGCCAGCAGCCACGCGGGACAGGCGAACACTGAAGCTTTCTTT. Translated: CASSHAGQANTEAFF.

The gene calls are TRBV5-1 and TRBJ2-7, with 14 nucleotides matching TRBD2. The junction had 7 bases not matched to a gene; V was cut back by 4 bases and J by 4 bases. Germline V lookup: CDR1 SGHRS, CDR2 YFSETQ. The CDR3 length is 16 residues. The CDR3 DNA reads TGCGCCAGCAGCGAGGGACTAGCGGGAGTCGCATACGAGCAGTACTTC. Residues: CASSEGLAGVAYEQYF.

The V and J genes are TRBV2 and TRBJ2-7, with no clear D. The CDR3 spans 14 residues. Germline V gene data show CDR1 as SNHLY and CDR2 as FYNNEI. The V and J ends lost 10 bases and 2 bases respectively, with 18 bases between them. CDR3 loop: CATSPPSSPYEQYF. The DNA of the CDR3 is TGTGCCACCAGCCCCCCCAGCAGCCCCTACGAGCAGTACTTC.

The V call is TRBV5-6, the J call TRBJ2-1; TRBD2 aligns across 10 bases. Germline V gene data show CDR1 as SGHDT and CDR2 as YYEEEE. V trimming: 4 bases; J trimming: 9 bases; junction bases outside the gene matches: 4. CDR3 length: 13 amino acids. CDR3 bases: TGTGCCAGCAGCCAGCGGGAGGGCCGTGAGCAGTTCTTC. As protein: CASSQREGREQFF.

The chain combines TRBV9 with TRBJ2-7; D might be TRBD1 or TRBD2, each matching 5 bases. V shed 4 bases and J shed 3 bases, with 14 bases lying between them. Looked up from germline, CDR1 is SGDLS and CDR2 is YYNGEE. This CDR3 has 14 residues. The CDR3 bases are TGTGCCAGCAGCTCCGGGACGGCCTACTACGAGCAGTACTTC. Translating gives CASSSGTAYYEQYF.

The CDR3 spells CASSGMGSRQGVPLGYGYTF. CDR3 in DNA: TGTGCCAGCAGTGGTATGGGGTCGAGACAGGGGGTCCCTCTTGGATATGGCTACACCTTC. J is TRBJ1-2 and V is TRBV28; 9 bases agree with TRBD1. Unmatched junction bases numbered 24, after V lost 5 bases and J lost 5 bases. Germline CDR1 and CDR2: MDHEN and SYDVKM. The CDR3 contains 20 residues.

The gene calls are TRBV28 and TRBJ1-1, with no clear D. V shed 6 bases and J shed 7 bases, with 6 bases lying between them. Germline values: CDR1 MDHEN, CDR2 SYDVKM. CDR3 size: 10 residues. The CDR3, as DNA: TGTGCCAGCAGAGACGGTGAAGCTTTCTTT. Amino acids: CASRDGEAFF.

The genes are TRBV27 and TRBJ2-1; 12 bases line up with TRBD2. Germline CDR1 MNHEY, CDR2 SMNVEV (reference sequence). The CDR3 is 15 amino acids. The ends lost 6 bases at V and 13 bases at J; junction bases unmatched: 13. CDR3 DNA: TGTGCCAGCAGGATCCTAGCGGGAGGGAGTGTAGGACAGTTCTTC. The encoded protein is CASRILAGGSVGQFF.

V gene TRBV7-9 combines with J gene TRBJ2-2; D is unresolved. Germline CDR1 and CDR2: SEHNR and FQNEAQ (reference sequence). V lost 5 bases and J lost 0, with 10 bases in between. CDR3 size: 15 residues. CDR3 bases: TGTGCCAGCAGCCACACCGGCGCGAACACCGGGGAGCTGTTTTTT. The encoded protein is CASSHTGANTGELFF.

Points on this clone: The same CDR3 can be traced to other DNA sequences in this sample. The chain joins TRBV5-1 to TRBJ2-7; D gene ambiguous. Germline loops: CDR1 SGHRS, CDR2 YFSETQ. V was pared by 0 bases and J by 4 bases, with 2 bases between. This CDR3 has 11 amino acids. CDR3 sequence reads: CASSLAYEQYF. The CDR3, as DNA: TGCGCCAGCAGCTTGGCATACGAGCAGTACTTC.

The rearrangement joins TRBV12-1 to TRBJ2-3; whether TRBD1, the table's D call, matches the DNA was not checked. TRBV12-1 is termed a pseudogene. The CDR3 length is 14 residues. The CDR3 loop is CASSWTGCGDTQYF. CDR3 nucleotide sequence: TGTGCCAGCAGCTGGACAGGGTGCGGAGATACGCAGTATTTT.

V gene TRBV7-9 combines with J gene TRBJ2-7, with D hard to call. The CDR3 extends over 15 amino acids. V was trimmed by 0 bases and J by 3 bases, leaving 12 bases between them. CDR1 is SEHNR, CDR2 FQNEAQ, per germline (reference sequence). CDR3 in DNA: TGTGCCAGCAGCTTAGCGGTTCTGGATAACTACGAGCAGTACTTC. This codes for CASSLAVLDNYEQYF.

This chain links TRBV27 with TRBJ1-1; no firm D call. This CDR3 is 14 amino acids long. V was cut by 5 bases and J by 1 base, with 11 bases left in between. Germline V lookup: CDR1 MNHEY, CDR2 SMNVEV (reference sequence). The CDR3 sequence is CASSPLSGNTEAFF. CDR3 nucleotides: TGTGCCAGCAGTCCTCTTTCAGGGAACACTGAAGCTTTCTTT.

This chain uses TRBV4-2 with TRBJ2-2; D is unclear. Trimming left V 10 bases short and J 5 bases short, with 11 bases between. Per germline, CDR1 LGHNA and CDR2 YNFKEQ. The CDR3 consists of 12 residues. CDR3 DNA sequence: TGTGCCACCAGACCCCGAACCGGGGAGCTGTTTTTT. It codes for CATRPRTGELFF.